The 14 T cell receptor beta chains below were found in one sample sequenced in a study of long-term antiretroviral therapy in people with HIV. Researchers report immunoSEQ v3.0 was run at survey level. TCRdb's table, derived via immunoSEQ multiplex PCR, lists solely in-frame clones and lacks some. The sample consists of fewer than 45,000 clones, roughly 96% of them appearing once. The sample here was unsorted PBMCs, taken 3.7 years after starting antiretroviral therapy. The receptors here all came from a woman aged 45 to 65 with HIV.

The V call is TRBV19, the J call TRBJ1-3, with TRBD1 identical over 9 bases. CDR3 length: 12 amino acids. The J segment lost 11 bases and the V segment lost 10 bases, leaving 9 bases of the junction unmatched. The germline V gene has CDR1 LNHDA and CDR2 SQIVND (reference sequence). For the CDR3, the DNA is TGTGCCACCCGGGACAGGGAACGGCCCATATATTTT. Encoded protein: CATRDRERPIYF.

The chain carries TRBV11-3 and TRBJ2-1; no firm D call. The V and J ends lost 1 base and 5 bases respectively, with 12 bases between them. Germline CDR1 and CDR2: SGHNT and YENEEA. CDR3 length: 15 amino acids. Written as DNA, the CDR3 is TGTGCCAGCAGCTTAGGCCTGAGAGAAGACAATGAGCAGTTCTTC. This gives the protein CASSLGLREDNEQFF.

The J gene is TRBJ1-4, the V gene TRBV21-1; whether TRBD1, the table's D call, matches the DNA was not checked. TRBV21-1 is reported as a pseudogene. CDR3 length equals 15 residues. The CDR3 sequence is CASRLRAGRREKLFF. CDR3 nucleotide sequence: TGTGCCAGCAGGCTCCGAGCAGGGCGAAGGGAAAAACTGTTTTTT.

The table lists this clone with a count of one. The rearrangement joins TRBV5-1 to TRBJ1-3; D is undetermined. V gave up 0 bases and J gave up 1 base, with 5 bases separating them. CDR3 length: 14 amino acids. The germline CDR1 and CDR2 sequences are SGHRS and YFSETQ. The CDR3 spells CASSLGTSGNTIYF. The DNA for the CDR3 is TGCGCCAGCAGCTTGGGGACTTCTGGAAACACCATATATTTT. The full variable domain, its missing parts supplied by reference TRBV5-1 and TRBJ1-3, is KAGVTQTPRYLIKTRGQQVTLSCSPISGHRSVSWYQQTPGQGLQFLFEYFSETQRNKGNFPGRFSGRQFSNSRSEMNVSTLELGDSALYLCASSLGTSGNTIYFGEGSWLTVV.

The CDR3, as DNA: TGTGCCAGCTCCCCTGCCCCGGACGCAACCTACACCTTC. Amino acid sequence: CASSPAPDATYTF. This chain joins TRBV18 and TRBJ1-2; no clear D. Germline CDR1 and CDR2: KGHSH and LQKENI. The CDR3 covers 13 residues. Deletions cut 6 bases from V and 10 bases from J, with 18 bases between.

This chain uses TRBV6-6 with TRBJ2-3; 11 bases match TRBD2. From germline, CDR1 is MNHNY and CDR2 SVGAGI (reference sequence). This CDR3 spans 16 amino acids. After removal of 0 bases from V and 8 bases from J, the junction contained 7 bases not matched to a gene. CDR3 amino acids: CASSYSSGGVPRTQYF. In nucleotides, the CDR3 is TGTGCCAGCAGTTACTCTAGCGGGGGGGTACCACGTACGCAGTATTTT.

The gene calls are TRBV6-5 and TRBJ2-3, with D perhaps TRBD2 (8 bases). Germline V CDR1 and CDR2: MNHEY, SVGAGI. The V gene lost 7 bases and the J gene lost 1 base, with 15 bases spanning the gap. This CDR3 comprises 15 residues. CDR3 DNA: TGTGCCAGCAAAAGGGGGCGGGGGGGCACAGATACGCAGTATTTT. Translating gives CASKRGRGGTDTQYF.

The V and J genes are TRBV2 and TRBJ2-7, with 9 bases lining up with TRBD1. Germline lookup yields CDR1 SNHLY and CDR2 FYNNEI. J lost 3 bases, V lost 11 bases, and 5 bases had no gene match. CDR3 length: 12 amino acids. The CDR3 nucleotides are TGTGCCTACCGGGACAGGGTCTACGAGCAGTACTTC. Its protein is CAYRDRVYEQYF. Based on the CDR3 plus reference TRBV2 and TRBJ2-7, the full variable domain is EPEVTQTPSHQVTQMGQEVILRCVPISNHLYFYWYRQILGQKVEFLVSFYNNEISEKSEIFDDQFSVERPDGSNFTLKIRSTKLEDSAMYFCAYRDRVYEQYFGPGTRLTVT.

This clone has just a few counts. This chain joins TRBV28 and TRBJ2-5; no clear D. The CDR3 loop spans 13 amino acids. Looked up from germline, CDR1 is MDHEN and CDR2 is SYDVKM. Trimming stripped 6 bases from V and 0 bases from J, with 8 bases between. DNA of the CDR3: TGTGCCAGCAGAAGCGTGTACCAAGAGACCCAGTACTTC. Its translation: CASRSVYQETQYF.

The chain employs TRBV21-1 and TRBJ1-3; TRBD1, the table's D call, was not compared with the DNA. TRBV21-1 is recorded as a pseudogene. The CDR3 loop spans 17 amino acids. The CDR3 protein is CASSPLRGGPSGNTIYF. The CDR3 DNA follows: TGTGCCAGCAGCCCCCTTCGTGGGGGCCCTTCTGGAAACACCATATATTTT.

The DNA of the CDR3 is TGCGCCAGCAGCCAAGCAAAGGGGAGGAACACTGAAGCTTTCTTT. This gives the protein CASSQAKGRNTEAFF. The V and J genes are TRBV4-3 and TRBJ1-1; tentatively, D is TRBD1 (5 bases). The V end was cut by 1 base, the J end by 1 base, with 10 bases between. Germline assignment: CDR1 LGHNA and CDR2 YSLEER. The CDR3 consists of 15 residues.

This clone was observed once. The chain joins TRBV9 to TRBJ2-1; 11 positions agree with TRBD2. The V gene end was trimmed by 0 bases and the J gene end by 4 bases; junction bases not matched to a gene: 6. Germline V gene sequence: CDR1 SGDLS, CDR2 YYNGEE. The CDR3 spans 17 residues. CDR3 region: CASSVVGSGGAYNEQFF. As DNA, the CDR3 is TGTGCCAGCAGCGTAGTAGGTAGCGGGGGGGCATACAATGAGCAGTTCTTC.

V usage is TRBV15 and J usage is TRBJ2-2, with D uncertain. With 5 bases removed from V and 6 bases from J, the gap between germline ends came to 22 bases. CDR1 and CDR2 from the germline V gene are LNHNV and YYDKDF (reference sequence). The CDR3 has 17 residues. The CDR3 spells CATSPEPRNRASGELFF. In DNA form, the CDR3 reads TGTGCCACCAGCCCCGAACCCAGGAATCGGGCTTCCGGGGAGCTGTTTTTT.

The chain couples TRBV9 to TRBJ1-2; D perhaps matches TRBD1 (5 bases). The length of the CDR3 is 15 residues. V was pared by 0 bases and J by 0 bases, with 9 bases between. CDR1 SGDLS and CDR2 YYNGEE come from the germline V gene. The CDR3 reads CASSVDPTANYGYTF. CDR3 nucleotide sequence: TGTGCCAGCAGCGTAGACCCGACAGCTAACTATGGCTACACCTTC.